The 18 T cell receptor beta chains below come from one sample, sequenced in a study of OX40 agonist ivuxolimab in advanced cancers. TCRdb's table, derived via immunoSEQ multiplex PCR, lists solely in-frame clones and lacks some. Of 70,000 to 85,000 clones listed, just over 90% are singletons. This specimen was CD4+ or CD8+ T cells sorted from blood, taken in a trial of the OX40 agonist ivuxolimab. These receptors came from an adult with an advanced solid tumor such as melanoma, head and neck, liver or kidney cancer.

The rearrangement joins TRBV28 to TRBJ2-7; D is undetermined. V lost 5 bases, J lost 1 base, and 9 bases lay in between. The CDR3 covers 13 residues. The germline gives CDR1 MDHEN, CDR2 SYDVKM. The CDR3 bases are TGTGCCAGCAGTCTACAGTGGTCCTACGAGCAGTACTTC. Its protein is CASSLQWSYEQYF.

The rearrangement joins TRBV19 to TRBJ1-3; no definite D call. Germline V lookup: CDR1 LNHDA, CDR2 SQIVND (reference sequence). V was trimmed by 4 bases and J by 0 bases, leaving 7 bases between them. The CDR3 has 14 residues. For the CDR3, the DNA is TGTGCCAGTAGTAGAGTAGGCTCTGGAAACACCATATATTTT. Amino acids: CASSRVGSGNTIYF.

J is TRBJ2-2 and V is TRBV4-2, with D possibly matching TRBD1 (6 bases). This CDR3 is built from 14 residues. The V end lost 4 bases, the J end lost 1 base, and 7 bases lay between the germline ends. In germline, CDR1 is LGHNA, CDR2 YNFKEQ. CDR3: CASSLQGNTGELFF. CDR3 coding DNA: TGTGCCAGCAGCCTACAGGGGAACACCGGGGAGCTGTTTTTT.

The V and J genes are TRBV28 and TRBJ1-4; a possible D gene is TRBD1 (6 bases). CDR1 and CDR2 from the germline V gene are MDHEN and SYDVKM. V was clipped by 6 bases and J by 7 bases, with 18 bases between them. The CDR3 runs to 15 residues. CDR3 DNA: TGTGCCAGCAGCCTCCGGGGGGCGCAGAGTGAAAAACTGTTTTTT. This gives the protein CASSLRGAQSEKLFF. Drawing the rest from reference TRBV28 and TRBJ1-4, the complete variable domain is DVKVTQSSRYLVKRTGEKVFLECVQDMDHENMFWYRQDPGLGLRLIYFSYDVKMKEKGDIPEGYSVSREKKERFSLILESASTNQTSMYLCASSLRGAQSEKLFFGSGTQLSVL.

V gene TRBV6-1 combines with J gene TRBJ2-7; 8 nucleotides agree with TRBD2. V lost 2 bases, J lost 4 bases, and 7 bases stayed unmatched. The CDR3 sequence is 15 residues long. CDR1 and CDR2 (germline): MNHNS, SASEGT. DNA of the CDR3: TGTGCCAGCAGTGAACCCGAGCGGGAGAAGTACGAGCAGTACTTC. This gives the protein CASSEPEREKYEQYF.

This clone occurred a few times. The chain joins TRBV29-1 to TRBJ1-1; tentative D call: TRBD1 (5 bases). The CDR3 extends over 13 amino acids. Germline lookup yields CDR1 SQVTM and CDR2 ANQGSEA. The ends were cut back, 3 bases at V and 0 bases at J, with 8 bases in the middle. In DNA, the CDR3 is TGCAGCGTTGATGGCAGGGTGAACACTGAAGCTTTCTTT. The encoded protein is CSVDGRVNTEAFF.

V and J are TRBV28 and TRBJ2-3; 8 bases align to TRBD1. The CDR3 spans 16 residues. Trimming removed 3 bases from V and 2 bases from J; junction bases left unmatched: 7. Germline CDR1 MDHEN, CDR2 SYDVKM. CDR3 region: CASSFSGQGDTDTQYF. The CDR3 nucleotides read TGTGCCAGCAGTTTCTCCGGACAGGGTGACACAGATACGCAGTATTTT.

This chain links TRBV28 with TRBJ1-2; TRBD1 matches 10 bases. V lost 6 bases, J lost 5 bases, and 9 bases stayed unmatched. The CDR3 has 15 amino acids. Germline lookup yields CDR1 MDHEN and CDR2 SYDVKM. The CDR3, as DNA: TGTGCCAGCAGCCCGCAGACAGGGGGCAGTTATGGCTACACCTTC. Its translation is CASSPQTGGSYGYTF.

The chain combines TRBV7-9 with TRBJ2-3; 8 bases fit TRBD2. V gave up 5 bases and J gave up 5 bases; unmatched junction bases: 6. Germline CDR1 reads SEHNR; CDR2 reads FQNEAQ (reference sequence). The CDR3 is made up of 14 amino acids. The CDR3 DNA is TGTGCCAGCAGCCTAAGCGGGAGTCTAGATACGCAGTATTTT. It encodes CASSLSGSLDTQYF.

The CDR3 reads CASSFWGRRTDTQYF. For the CDR3, the DNA is TGTGCCAGCAGTTTTTGGGGCAGACGCACAGATACGCAGTATTTT. The chain carries TRBV28 and TRBJ2-3; D perhaps matches TRBD1 (5 bases). The V end lost 3 bases, the J end lost 1 base, and 11 bases lay between the germline ends. Germline V gene sequence: CDR1 MDHEN, CDR2 SYDVKM. This CDR3 is 15 amino acids long.

The chain recombines TRBV11-3 with TRBJ2-3; the D gene is possibly TRBD2 (6 bases). Deletions cut 2 bases from V and 4 bases from J, with 13 bases between. Per germline, CDR1 SGHNT and CDR2 YENEEA. The CDR3 has 15 amino acids. Here the CDR3 DNA reads TGTGCCAGCAGCTTACGCGGGAAGGGCGCAGATACGCAGTATTTT. Its translation: CASSLRGKGADTQYF.

Concerning this clone: One junction end does not reproduce the germline sequence, and a read error may be involved. This chain uses TRBV7-7 with TRBJ2-5; TRBD1 is a possible D gene (6 bases). Germline V gene lookup returns CDR1 SSHAT and CDR2 FNYEAQ (reference sequence). There are 15 residues in the CDR3. CDR3 DNA: TGTGCTAGCAGCTTAGGGGGACATAGGACGGAGACCCAGTACTTC. Translated, it gives CASSLGGHRTETQYF.

The chain links TRBV5-1 to TRBJ2-5; D might be TRBD1 (7 bases). Trimming pared 4 bases from V and 9 bases from J, leaving 19 bases between. The CDR3 is made up of 14 amino acids. The V gene's germline CDR1 is SGHRS and CDR2 YFSETQ. The CDR3, as DNA: TGCGCCAGCAGCGCGGGACAGCCAGGAGGGGCCCAGTACTTC. It translates to CASSAGQPGGAQYF.

The chain joins TRBV5-1 to TRBJ2-4; tentative D call: TRBD2 (6 bases). Trimming took off 3 bases at V and 9 bases at J, with 16 bases between the two ends. From germline, CDR1 is SGHRS and CDR2 YFSETQ. The CDR3 is 14 residues long. CDR3 sequence reads: CASSSDPGLAIQYF. CDR3 bases: TGCGCCAGCAGCTCGGACCCGGGACTGGCCATTCAGTACTTC.

This chain links TRBV6-5 with TRBJ2-7, with 12 nucleotides matching TRBD2. This CDR3 comprises 15 residues. Looked up from germline, CDR1 is MNHEY and CDR2 is SVGAGI. J gave up 4 bases and V 2 bases, and 3 bases lay outside the gene matches. This chain's CDR3 is CASSYPTSGSYEQYF. The CDR3 DNA reads TGTGCCAGCAGTTACCCGACTAGCGGGAGTTACGAGCAGTACTTC.

This chain uses TRBV29-1 with TRBJ1-5, with 8 nucleotides matching TRBD1. V gave up 4 bases and J gave up 6 bases; unmatched junction bases: 5. The germline V gene encodes CDR1 SQVTM and CDR2 ANQGSEA. The CDR3 is 13 amino acids. CDR3 DNA sequence: TGCAGCGTTGCCACAGGGGGAGGTCAGCCCCAGCATTTT. It translates to CSVATGGGQPQHF.

A single count supports this clone. The chain is built from TRBV19 and TRBJ2-5, with 7 bases lining up with TRBD2. The CDR3 is 15 amino acids. The V gene's germline CDR1 is LNHDA and CDR2 SQIVND (reference sequence). V lost 4 bases, J lost 4 bases, and 9 bases stayed unmatched. In nucleotides, the CDR3 is TGTGCCAGTAGTACACTCCGCGGGAGTGGAGAGACCCAGTACTTC. It specifies CASSTLRGSGETQYF.

About this clone itself: Additional DNA sequences in this sample encode the identical CDR3. The V and J genes are TRBV11-2 and TRBJ2-2; 8 bases are shared with TRBD2. In germline, CDR1 is SGHAT, CDR2 FQNNGV. V dropped 5 bases and J dropped 6; count of bases not matched to a gene: 5. The length of the CDR3 is 14 residues. Here the CDR3 reads CASSPQAGAGELFF. CDR3 bases: TGTGCCAGCAGCCCCCAAGCGGGGGCCGGGGAGCTGTTTTTT. The full variable domain, completed using reference TRBV11-2 and TRBJ2-2, is EAGVAQSPRYKIIEKRQSVAFWCNPISGHATLYWYQQILGQGPKLLIQFQNNGVVDDSQLPKDRFSAERLKGVDSTLKIQPAKLEDSAVYLCASSPQAGAGELFFGEGSRLTVL.